This record concerns one T cell receptor (beta chain) sequence. The data belong to a study of blood T cell repertoires in COVID-19. Study as a whole: Whether acute or convalescent, the COVID-19 samples came from the United States, Italy and Spain. PBMCs, B-cell-depleted T cells, or T cells provided the cDNA or gDNA that made up the material.

With V trimmed by 4 bases and J by 7 bases, 3 bases remained unmatched. This CDR3 comprises 13 residues. Germline loops: CDR1 SGHAT, CDR2 FQDESV (reference sequence). In the source study's methods: Nucleated cell number was recorded as an estimate derived from reference gene primer amplification. The assay was immunoSEQ multiplex PCR, and TCRdb's table has in-frame clones only and misses some. From that table come the V and J calls and clone size; the DNA was used to work out D and trimming. The sample includes 150,000 to 200,000 clones, roughly 87% seen only once; the top ten take about 4.7%. This TCR derives from a human donor in a cohort sampled during active COVID-19. The V call is TRBV11-1, the J call TRBJ1-1; 10 bases are a match to TRBD1. Specimen: peripheral blood. CDR3 amino acids: CASSSDRGNEAFF. CDR3 DNA: TGTGCCAGCAGCTCGGACAGGGGGAATGAAGCTTTCTTT. Full variable domain (missing parts from reference TRBV11-1 and TRBJ1-1): EAEVAQSPRYKITEKSQAVAFWCDPISGHATLYWYRQILGQGPELLVQFQDESVVDDSQLPKDRFSAERLKGVDSTLKIQPAELGDSAMYLCASSSDRGNEAFFGQGTRLTVV.